This T cell receptor beta chain originates from a study of breast tumors, draining lymph nodes, adjacent tissues. Germline-derived CDR1 and CDR2 are SGDLS and YYNGEE. Unmatched junction bases numbered 5, after V lost 0 bases and J lost 3 bases. CDR3 length: 16 amino acids. Note on this clonotype: The target antigen is unknown. One base away lies a much larger clone, so this may be a sequencing read error.

Overall study results and limits: Luminal-like breast cancer showed significantly higher tumor–nontumor repertoire similarity than basal-like. Most tumor T cells seemingly derive from lymph node, then expand in tumor. The lymph node origin of tumor T cells was framed as consistent with a hypothesis, not demonstrated.

TCRdb re-derived calls from the multiplex PCR reads in MiXCR, one entry per CDR3 protein. The data contain some 100,000 distinct CDR3 sequences, 21% of them singletons. The lymph nodes were axillary draining lymph nodes from breast cancer patients. Sequenced: axillary lymph node tissue. The chain employs TRBV9 and TRBJ2-2; 7 nucleotides line up with TRBD2. The clonotype was recovered from a female donor with breast cancer. Some clones in this sample may be carry-over from other donors' samples. The CDR3, as DNA: TGTGCCAGCAGCGTAGGTCGCGGGAGAGACACCGGGGAGCTGTTTTTT. Its translation: CASSVGRGRDTGELFF.